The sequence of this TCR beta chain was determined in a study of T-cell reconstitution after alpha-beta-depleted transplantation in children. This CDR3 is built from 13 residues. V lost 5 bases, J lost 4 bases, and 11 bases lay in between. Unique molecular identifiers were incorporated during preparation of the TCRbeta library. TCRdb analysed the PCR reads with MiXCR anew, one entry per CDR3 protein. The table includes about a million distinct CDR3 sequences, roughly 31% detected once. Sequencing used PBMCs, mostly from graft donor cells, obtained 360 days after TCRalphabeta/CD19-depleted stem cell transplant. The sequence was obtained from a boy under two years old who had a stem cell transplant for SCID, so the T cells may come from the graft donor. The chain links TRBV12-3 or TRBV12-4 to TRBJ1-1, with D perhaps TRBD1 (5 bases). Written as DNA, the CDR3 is TGTGCCAGCAGTGTAGGGGCCAGCACTGAAGCTTTCTTT. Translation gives CASSVGASTEAFF.